One and the same sample provided the 24 T cell receptor beta chains below, sequenced in a study of T cell repertoires in cytomegalovirus infection. One entry per CDR3 protein results from TCRdb running MiXCR on the reads. Of about 310,000 distinct CDR3 sequences listed, 9.6% are singletons. The specimen was PBMCs. These receptor sequences come from a human donor in good health (CMV status not recorded). Some clones in this sample may be carry-over from other donors' samples.

As concerns this clonotype: It is likely a read error, because the conserved phenylalanine at the end of the CDR3 is missing. The J gene is TRBJ1-6, the V gene TRBV4-3; D is unresolved. This CDR3 region has 17 residues. Trimming removed 0 bases at V and 0 bases at J, with 9 bases between. CDR1 and CDR2 from the germline V gene are LGHNA and YSLEER. The CDR3 reads CASSQEYRSSYNSPLHL. In nucleotides, the CDR3 is TGCGCCAGCAGCCAAGAATACCGGAGCTCCTATAATTCACCCCTCCACTTA.

The V and J genes are TRBV2 and TRBJ2-5; perhaps TRBD2 as D (7 bases). The V end was cut by 7 bases, the J end by 1 base, with 19 bases between. Germline V gene lookup returns CDR1 SNHLY and CDR2 FYNNEI. The CDR3 has 16 residues. CDR3 DNA sequence: TGTGCCAGCACCGAGGGGCTAGGGGGGGGCCAAGAGACCCAGTACTTC. The encoded protein is CASTEGLGGGQETQYF.

This clonotype was picked up a small number of times. This sequence joins TRBV20-1 and TRBJ1-1, with D unclear. CDR3 length: 13 residues. V was pared by 1 base and J by 0 bases, with 6 bases between. CDR1 is DFQATT and CDR2 is SNEGSKA in the germline V gene (reference sequence). CDR3 nucleotide sequence: TGCAGTGCTAGAGGGAATTTGAACACTGAAGCTTTCTTT. It yields the protein CSARGNLNTEAFF.

This clonotype was detected ten times or more. The V and J genes are TRBV7-2 and TRBJ2-1; 9 bases are shared with TRBD1. The CDR3 covers 15 residues. Germline V gene sequence: CDR1 SGHTA, CDR2 FQGNSA. With 5 bases clipped from V and 1 base from J, the junction kept 3 bases outside the gene matches. CDR3 sequence (DNA): TGTGCCAGCAGCCAGGACAGGGGATCCTACAATGAGCAGTTCTTC. As protein: CASSQDRGSYNEQFF.

The CDR3 is CASSSRQNSYEQYV. The CDR3 DNA reads as TGTGCCAGCAGTTCGCGACAGAACTCCTACGAGCAGTACGTC. The genes are TRBV27 and TRBJ2-7; a possible D gene is TRBD1 (5 bases). Germline V gene sequence: CDR1 MNHEY, CDR2 SMNVEV (reference sequence). This CDR3 spans 14 amino acids. V was trimmed by 4 bases and J by 0 bases, leaving 10 bases between them.

This clonotype was found many times. The chain joins TRBV7-3 to TRBJ2-2; no clear D gene. The germline V and J ends were trimmed by 5 bases and 4 bases, with 5 bases remaining between them. Germline-derived CDR1 and CDR2 are SGHTA and FQGTGA. The CDR3 covers 12 residues. CDR3 protein: CASSRLTGELFF. The CDR3, as DNA: TGTGCCAGCAGCCGACTCACCGGGGAGCTGTTTTTT.

This clonotype has a count of ten or more. The J gene is TRBJ2-1, the V gene TRBV29-1; 9 bases fit TRBD2. Per germline, CDR1 SQVTM and CDR2 ANQGSEA. The CDR3 is 11 amino acids. Trimming removed 8 bases from V and 12 bases from J; junction bases left unmatched: 8. DNA of the CDR3: TGCAGCCCGGTGGTAGCGGGGGTGCAGTTCTTC. It specifies CSPVVAGVQFF.

This clonotype was seen many times. This chain joins TRBV7-8 and TRBJ1-1; D gene unclear. The V and J ends lost 4 bases and 4 bases respectively, with 10 bases between them. Germline CDR1 is SGHVS and CDR2 is FQNEAQ. CDR3 length equals 13 residues. The CDR3 region is CASSSWGITEAFF. For the CDR3, the DNA is TGTGCCAGCAGCTCGTGGGGAATCACTGAAGCTTTCTTT.

The chain carries TRBV6-2 or TRBV6-3 and TRBJ2-2, with 9 positions matching TRBD1. Germline values: CDR1 MNHEY, CDR2 SVGEGT. The V gene end was trimmed by 5 bases and the J gene end by 6 bases; junction bases not matched to a gene: 13. This CDR3 spans 17 amino acids. CDR3 in amino acids: CASSRTGTGFFAGELFF. The CDR3 DNA follows: TGTGCCAGCAGTAGAACCGGGACAGGGTTTTTTGCCGGGGAGCTGTTTTTT.

This clonotype was detected many times. This chain joins TRBV29-1 and TRBJ2-3; 10 bases fit TRBD2. CDR3 length: 14 amino acids. V dropped 5 bases and J dropped 4; count of bases not matched to a gene: 6. Germline V gene lookup returns CDR1 SQVTM and CDR2 ANQGSEA. CDR3 sequence: CSVISGGAADTQYF. The CDR3 nucleotides read TGCAGCGTTATAAGCGGGGGGGCAGCAGATACGCAGTATTTT.

This clonotype showed up many times. The V call is TRBV7-9, the J call TRBJ2-6; the match to TRBD1 covers 8 bases. V shed 7 bases, J shed 0 bases, and the junction held 2 bases outside the gene matches. Germline-derived CDR1 and CDR2 are SEHNR and FQNEAQ (reference sequence). The CDR3 runs 15 residues. Here the CDR3 reads CASNRGASGANVLTF. The CDR3 DNA is TGTGCCAGCAACAGGGGGGCCTCTGGGGCCAACGTCCTGACTTTC.

The CDR3 protein is CASSLGGRPGNTIYF. The CDR3 nucleotides are TGTGCCAGCAGCTTAGGTGGCCGTCCCGGAAACACCATATATTTT. J is TRBJ1-3 and V is TRBV13; unclear D gene. CDR1 is PRHDT, CDR2 FYEKMQ, per germline (reference sequence). This CDR3 spans 15 amino acids. The ends were cut back, 0 bases at V and 4 bases at J, with 10 bases in the middle.

This clonotype has just a few counts. The chain carries TRBV20-1 and TRBJ1-6; the D is unclear. The germline V and J ends were trimmed by 3 bases and 13 bases, with 13 bases remaining between them. In germline, CDR1 is DFQATT, CDR2 SNEGSKA (reference sequence). The CDR3 spans 12 residues. CDR3 nucleotide sequence: TGCAGTGCTAGGGCCCGTCGGATGCCCCTCCACTTT. Its protein product is CSARARRMPLHF.

The chain couples TRBV29-1 to TRBJ1-2; D is possibly TRBD1 (6 bases). V was clipped by 4 bases and J by 8 bases, with 11 bases between them. Germline V lookup: CDR1 SQVTM, CDR2 ANQGSEA. The CDR3 is 11 residues long. CDR3 DNA: TGCAGCGTTGGGGACATGAGGGGCTACACCTTC. Its protein is CSVGDMRGYTF.

This clonotype was recorded at least ten times. The rearrangement uses TRBV6-2 or TRBV6-3 and TRBJ1-1; D gene ambiguous. The CDR3 runs to 13 residues. Per the germline V gene, CDR1 is MNHEY and CDR2 is SVGEGT. The germline V and J ends were trimmed by 5 bases and 8 bases, with 15 bases remaining between them. As DNA, the CDR3 is TGTGCCAGCAGTCGAGACGGAGCCCAAGAAGCTTTCTTT. Translating it yields CASSRDGAQEAFF.

This clonotype was counted ten times or more. This chain joins TRBV5-6 and TRBJ2-4; the D is unclear. From germline, CDR1 is SGHDT and CDR2 YYEEEE. Trimming took off 4 bases at V and 2 bases at J, with 7 bases between the two ends. This CDR3 spans 13 amino acids. The CDR3 bases are TGTGCCAGCAGCCCAGGATCCAAAAACATTCAGTACTTC. Its protein product is CASSPGSKNIQYF.

The V call is TRBV29-1, the J call TRBJ2-7, with 7 nucleotides matching TRBD2. This CDR3 has 13 residues. CDR1 SQVTM and CDR2 ANQGSEA come from the germline V gene. The junction had 11 bases not matched to a gene; V was cut back by 6 bases and J by 6 bases. The CDR3 reads CSVGEGPAAEQYV. The DNA of the CDR3 is TGCAGCGTGGGGGAGGGACCGGCCGCCGAGCAGTACGTC.

This clonotype was seen ten or more times. The junction shows a germline mismatch at one end, possibly a read error. This chain links TRBV20-1 with TRBJ2-7; tentatively, D is TRBD1 or TRBD2 (5 bases each). The CDR3 totals 12 residues. Germline-derived CDR1 and CDR2 are DFQATT and SNEGSKA (reference sequence). The CDR3 nucleotides are TGCAGTGCCAGAGGGGTTACCTACGAGCAGTACTTC. This encodes CSARGVTYEQYF.

Ten or more counts support this clonotype. J is TRBJ1-6 and V is TRBV7-2; TRBD1 agrees at 9 bases. Germline lookup yields CDR1 SGHTA and CDR2 FQGNSA. V shed 4 bases, J shed 8 bases, and the junction held 6 bases outside the gene matches. The CDR3 totals 15 residues. CDR3 sequence reads: CASSSGTGMDSPLHF. CDR3 in DNA: TGTGCCAGCAGCTCCGGGACAGGGATGGATTCACCCCTCCACTTT. The whole variable domain, remainder taken from reference TRBV7-2 and TRBJ1-6, is GAGVSQSPSNKVTEKGKDVELRCDPISGHTALYWYRQSLGQGLEFLIYFQGNSAPDKSGLPSDRFSAERTGGSVSTLTIQRTQQEDSAVYLCASSSGTGMDSPLHFGNGTRLTVT.

This clonotype was detected once. It may be a read error: a sequence one base away is much more abundant. The chain uses TRBV28 and TRBJ2-7; D gene unclear. Germline CDR1 MDHEN, CDR2 SYDVKM. This CDR3 has 14 residues. CDR3 sequence (DNA): TGTGCCAGCATAAAGTCAGGAAGCTCCTACGAGCAGAACGTC. Protein sequence: CASIKSGSSYEQNV.

This clonotype was counted at least ten times. V usage is TRBV7-3 and J usage is TRBJ2-2, with D tentatively TRBD2 (7 bases). CDR1 SGHTA and CDR2 FQGTGA come from the germline V gene. The V and J ends lost 5 bases and 3 bases respectively, with 16 bases between them. This CDR3 is built from 16 residues. The CDR3 spells CASSPWGGVDTGELFF. The CDR3, as DNA: TGTGCCAGCAGCCCATGGGGGGGCGTGGACACCGGGGAGCTGTTTTTT.

This clonotype has at least ten counts. The chain couples TRBV6-2 or TRBV6-3 to TRBJ1-5; tentative D call: TRBD1 (6 bases). The germline V and J ends were trimmed by 0 bases and 6 bases, with 12 bases remaining between them. CDR1 is MNHEY, CDR2 SVGEGT, per germline. The CDR3 has 15 residues. This CDR3 reads CASSYSSGVGQPQHF. The DNA for the CDR3 is TGTGCCAGCAGTTACTCTTCAGGGGTGGGTCAGCCCCAGCATTTT.

This clonotype was seen a few times. J is TRBJ2-3 and V is TRBV7-9, with TRBD2 matching 7 bases. Germline V gene lookup returns CDR1 SEHNR and CDR2 FQNEAQ (reference sequence). The ends lost 3 bases at V and 3 bases at J; junction bases unmatched: 15. The length of the CDR3 is 18 residues. The DNA for the CDR3 is TGTGCCAGCAGCTTGGTTCCCTCCTCTGGCGGGGGAACAGATACGCAGTATTTT. Translated, it gives CASSLVPSSGGGTDTQYF.

This rearrangement joins TRBV19 to TRBJ2-5, with TRBD1 identical over 9 bases. V was pared by 3 bases and J by 1 base, with 6 bases of the junction left unmatched. The length of the CDR3 is 16 residues. Germline V gene sequence: CDR1 LNHDA, CDR2 SQIVND (reference sequence). The CDR3 spells CASSIRDRALQETQYF. The CDR3 DNA sequence: TGTGCCAGTAGTATCCGGGACAGGGCCCTCCAAGAGACCCAGTACTTC.